This TCR beta chain was captured in a study of shared clonotypes between healthy human individuals. Several immunoSEQ 96-well plates shared each subset's DNA, each plate a replicate. Libraries were prepared by immunoSEQ multiplex PCR; TCRdb keeps only in-frame clonotypes and omits some of them. The repertoire holds some 600,000 clones, 90% to 97% seen once, with 0.11% in the top ten. Comment on this clone: Its target is not known.

The study, taken as a whole, reports: Larger estimated richness was generally seen in naive subsets than in memory subsets.

Terminally differentiated effector memory CD45RA+ cells were excluded by CCR7 positive selection of CD45RO-negative cells. This sequence was found in a woman aged 30 to 39 in good health. The sequenced sample was naive CD8+ T cells sorted from blood.

The CDR3 nucleotides are TGTGCCAGTAGCGAAACCGGCAGGGTATATGAAAAACTGTTTTTT. Protein product: CASSETGRVYEKLFF. The chain joins TRBV19 to TRBJ1-4, with D perhaps matching TRBD1 (5 bases). Germline V CDR1 and CDR2: LNHDA, SQIVND (reference sequence). V shed 6 bases and J shed 6 bases, with 17 bases lying between them. This CDR3 spans 15 amino acids.